This T cell receptor (beta chain) was sequenced during a study of T cells in Graves' hyperthyroidism and ophthalmopathy. A few counts support this clonotype. Antigen: not known. Whole-study findings and limits: The majority of expanded thyroid clonotypes above 0.001 also appeared in blood.

Uncontrolled infections, other autoimmune diseases, pregnancy or lactation led to exclusion of patients. TCR beta CDR3 regions were amplified from RNA transcripts. The HTBI primer set served for first-round RT-PCR of the TCR CDR3. TCRdb independently ran MiXCR on the multiplex PCR reads; one entry per CDR3 protein. Found here are about 340,000 distinct CDR3 sequences, about 20% of them singletons; the top ten hold approximately 49%. Sequencing was carried out using blood. The sequence came from a woman aged 50 to 60 with Graves' hyperthyroidism.

The CDR3 nucleotides are TGTGCCAGCAGCTTAAGGGATTCGGGGGCCAACGTCCTGACTTTC. It specifies CASSLRDSGANVLTF. The chain carries TRBV7-9 and TRBJ2-6; D unresolved. Between the trimmed V and J ends, which lost 2 bases and 4 bases, there was a span of 9 bases. Germline V gene lookup returns CDR1 SEHNR and CDR2 FQNEAQ (reference sequence). The CDR3 totals 15 residues.